Following are 23 T cell receptor beta chains from one sample sequenced in a study of radiotherapy plus CTLA-4 blockade in lung cancer. Using immunoSEQ multiplex PCR, the repertoire was profiled, and TCRdb retains in-frame clones only, with some absent. The top ten clones hold 16% of a sample with some 67,000 clones, around 77% of them seen once. The sequenced sample was peripheral blood, obtained from a patient treated with radiotherapy plus ipilimumab. Receptors originate from a human donor with non-small cell lung cancer whose response to radiotherapy plus ipilimumab could not be evaluated. Some clones in this sample may be carry-over from other donors' samples.

Notes on this clone: No conserved phenylalanine or tryptophan is present at the end of the CDR3, so a read error is the likely explanation. The DNA is omitted, as the CDR3 cannot be located on it reliably, and the CDR3 follows TCRdb's listing. The chain recombines TRBV6-5 with TRBJ2-7; the table's D call TRBD2 went unverified against the DNA. CDR1 is MNHEY and CDR2 is SVGAGI in the germline V gene. Including both end residues, the CDR3 is 14 amino acids long. The CDR3 is CASSSDIPGGSSTS.

The gene calls are TRBV6-6 and TRBJ1-2; 7 nucleotides agree with TRBD1. The CDR3 loop spans 13 amino acids. The V gene end was trimmed by 5 bases and the J gene end by 4 bases; junction bases not matched to a gene: 4. Germline V lookup: CDR1 MNHNY, CDR2 SVGAGI (reference sequence). Written as DNA, the CDR3 is TGTGCCAGCAGTCAGGGGGAGATCTATGGCTACACCTTC. Its translation is CASSQGEIYGYTF.

Written as DNA, the CDR3 is TGCGCCAGCAGCTTGGAACAGGGTGCTCAGCCCCAGCATTTT. This encodes CASSLEQGAQPQHF. The chain links TRBV5-1 to TRBJ1-5; D is perhaps TRBD1 (6 bases). The CDR3 spans 14 residues. Trimming removed 0 bases from V and 6 bases from J, with 10 bases in between. Germline V gene lookup returns CDR1 SGHRS and CDR2 YFSETQ. Supplemented by reference TRBV5-1 and TRBJ1-5, the full variable domain reads KAGVTQTPRYLIKTRGQQVTLSCSPISGHRSVSWYQQTPGQGLQFLFEYFSETQRNKGNFPGRFSGRQFSNSRSEMNVSTLELGDSALYLCASSLEQGAQPQHFGDGTRLSIL.

This chain joins TRBV5-4 and TRBJ2-7; D gene ambiguous. The CDR3 is 12 residues long. The germline CDR1 and CDR2 sequences are SGHNT and YYREEE (reference sequence). The V gene lost 2 bases and the J gene lost 3 bases, with 6 bases spanning the gap. The CDR3 protein is CASSFGGYEQYF. CDR3 DNA sequence: TGTGCCAGCAGCTTCGGCGGCTACGAGCAGTACTTC.

The chain links TRBV6-5 to TRBJ1-4; D might be TRBD1 (6 bases). CDR1 MNHEY and CDR2 SVGAGI come from the germline V gene. CDR3 size: 12 residues. V dropped 6 bases and J dropped 5 bases, with 7 bases sitting between them. CDR3 protein: CASRQGNEKLFF. As DNA, the CDR3 is TGTGCCAGCAGACAGGGAAATGAAAAACTGTTTTTT.

In its sample, this clone is medium-sized (0.01 to 0.1%). This chain connects TRBV5-4 to TRBJ1-2; no clear D. From germline, CDR1 is SGHNT and CDR2 YYREEE (reference sequence). The CDR3 totals 13 residues. V gave up 0 bases and J gave up 4 bases, with 7 bases separating them. CDR3 residues: CASSLESGYGYTF. CDR3 bases: TGTGCCAGCAGCTTGGAGTCAGGCTATGGCTACACCTTC. Full variable domain (outside the CDR3, taken from reference TRBV5-4 and TRBJ1-2): ETGVTQSPTHLIKTRGQQVTLRCSSQSGHNTVSWYQQALGQGPQFIFQYYREEENGRGNFPPRFSGLQFPNYSSELNVNALELDDSALYLCASSLESGYGYTFGSGTRLTVV.

In its sample, this clone was seen a few times. The genes are TRBV21-1 and TRBJ1-3. TRBV21-1 is recorded as a pseudogene. The CDR3 runs to 17 residues. The CDR3 DNA reads as TGTGCCACTGTTTCCCCCGGGGGGCCGAGGTCTGGAAACACCATATATTTT. Its protein is CATVSPGGPRSGNTIYF.

V gene TRBV10-3 combines with J gene TRBJ1-2, with 7 nucleotides matching TRBD1. CDR1 is ENHRY and CDR2 is SYGVKD in the germline V gene. CDR3 length: 12 amino acids. The trim removed 6 bases at V and 7 bases at J, leaving 5 bases unmatched. The CDR3 region has the DNA TGTGCCATCAGCGGGACAGCGAGTGGCTACACCTTC. This codes for CAISGTASGYTF.

As regards this clone: Germline and junction disagree at one end, which may indicate a read error. This chain joins TRBV13 and TRBJ2-7; TRBD1 matches at 7 bases. The CDR3 is 16 residues long. The germline V gene has CDR1 PRHDT and CDR2 FYEKMQ (reference sequence). This CDR3 is CASSLGLGTASSEQYF. The CDR3 DNA follows: TGTGCCAGCAGCTTAGGCCTAGGGACAGCCTCCTCCGAGCAGTACTTC.

This chain joins TRBV5-6 and TRBJ2-7; 7 bases map to TRBD1. The V and J ends lost 4 bases and 2 bases, in that order; junction bases with no gene match: 9. This CDR3 region has 15 residues. Germline V gives CDR1 SGHDT, CDR2 YYEEEE. DNA for the CDR3: TGTGCCAGCAGCCCGGGACAGAAGCCCCCCTACGAGCAGTACTTC. It is translated as CASSPGQKPPYEQYF.

The chain is built from TRBV4-2 and TRBJ2-3; the match to TRBD2 covers 9 bases. Unmatched junction bases numbered 10, after V lost 2 bases and J lost 4 bases. Germline V gene sequence: CDR1 LGHNA, CDR2 YNFKEQ. This CDR3 contains 17 residues. Written as DNA, the CDR3 is TGTGCCAGCAGCCAAATTCTTAGCGGGGGCCGTTCAGATACGCAGTATTTT. This sequence encodes CASSQILSGGRSDTQYF.

The chain joins TRBV5-1 to TRBJ2-2, with D maybe TRBD1 (6 bases). Trimming stripped 7 bases from V and 2 bases from J, with 12 bases between. This CDR3 comprises 14 residues. Germline CDR1 is SGHRS and CDR2 is YFSETQ. CDR3 amino acids: CASQTGTNTGELFF. CDR3 bases: TGCGCCAGCCAAACCGGGACAAACACCGGGGAGCTGTTTTTT.

This chain connects TRBV27 to TRBJ2-3; TRBD1 matches at 10 bases. This CDR3 spans 14 amino acids. V shed 6 bases, J shed 2 bases, and the junction held 2 bases outside the gene matches. Germline-derived CDR1 and CDR2 are MNHEY and SMNVEV (reference sequence). Here the CDR3 DNA reads TGTGCCAGCAGCGGGACAGGGGACACAGATACGCAGTATTTT. Translating gives CASSGTGDTDTQYF.

The chain links TRBV19 to TRBJ1-2, with D unresolved. The CDR3 has 14 amino acids. Deletions cut 7 bases from V and 3 bases from J, with 15 bases between. Germline V gene data show CDR1 as LNHDA and CDR2 as SQIVND (reference sequence). The CDR3: CASIQSWADYGYTF. DNA of the CDR3: TGTGCCAGTATCCAATCGTGGGCAGACTATGGCTACACCTTC. The full variable domain, with the rest looked up from reference TRBV19 and TRBJ1-2, is DGGITQSPKYLFRKEGQNVTLSCEQNLNHDAMYWYRQDPGQGLRLIYYSQIVNDFQKGDIAEGYSVSREKKESFPLTVTSAQKNPTAFYLCASIQSWADYGYTFGSGTRLTVV.

The table lists this clone with a count of one. The chain couples TRBV6-5 to TRBJ1-5; D remains ambiguous. V dropped 7 bases and J dropped 7 bases, with 11 bases sitting between them. The CDR3 has 12 amino acids. Germline loops: CDR1 MNHEY, CDR2 SVGAGI. The DNA of the CDR3 is TGTGCCAGCAAAACGGGTAGCCAGCCCCAGCATTTT. Amino acids: CASKTGSQPQHF.

The chain joins TRBV7-2 to TRBJ2-2; 8 positions agree with TRBD2. Germline lookup yields CDR1 SGHTA and CDR2 FQGNSA. The CDR3 spans 16 residues. V lost 2 bases, J lost 0 bases, and 2 bases stayed unmatched. This CDR3 is CASSLFGGANTGELFF. In nucleotides, the CDR3 is TGTGCCAGCAGCTTATTCGGGGGGGCGAACACCGGGGAGCTGTTTTTT. Variable domain in full (rest from reference TRBV7-2 and TRBJ2-2): GAGVSQSPSNKVTEKGKDVELRCDPISGHTALYWYRQSLGQGLEFLIYFQGNSAPDKSGLPSDRFSAERTGGSVSTLTIQRTQQEDSAVYLCASSLFGGANTGELFFGEGSRLTVL.

The rearrangement links TRBV19 to TRBJ1-6, with D possibly matching TRBD1 (6 bases). The germline V gene has CDR1 LNHDA and CDR2 SQIVND (reference sequence). V lost 3 bases to trimming and J lost 1 base, with 10 bases between them. The CDR3 loop spans 16 amino acids. CDR3: CASSINQGSYNSPLHF. The CDR3 region has the DNA TGTGCCAGTAGTATCAACCAGGGGTCCTATAATTCACCCCTCCACTTT.

This sequence joins TRBV9 and TRBJ1-1; TRBD1 agrees at 7 bases. CDR1 and CDR2 (germline): SGDLS, YYNGEE. This CDR3 is built from 17 residues. Unmatched junction bases numbered 8, after V lost 0 bases and J lost 0 bases. The CDR3 coding sequence is TGTGCCAGCAGCGTAGGAAAGGGACAGCACATGAACACTGAAGCTTTCTTT. Translating it yields CASSVGKGQHMNTEAFF. Complete variable domain (other parts from reference TRBV9 and TRBJ1-1): DSGVTQTPKHLITATGQRVTLRCSPRSGDLSVYWYQQSLDQGLQFLIQYYNGEERAKGNILERFSAQQFPDLHSELNLSSLELGDSALYFCASSVGKGQHMNTEAFFGQGTRLTVV.

Here the CDR3 DNA reads TGCGCCAGCAGCATCGGGACAGAGAGGATCACTGAAGCTTTCTTT. Protein sequence: CASSIGTERITEAFF. The rearrangement joins TRBV5-1 to TRBJ1-1, with TRBD1 identical over 7 bases. This CDR3 is built from 15 residues. The ends lost 4 bases at V and 4 bases at J; junction bases unmatched: 10. Germline CDR1 reads SGHRS; CDR2 reads YFSETQ.

This clone was seen a handful of times. This CDR3 reads CATSRVGGSYEQYF. CDR3 nucleotide sequence: TGTGCCACCAGCAGAGTGGGAGGGTCCTACGAGCAGTACTTC. The chain links TRBV15 to TRBJ2-7, with 7 positions matching TRBD2. V trimming: 1 base; J trimming: 1 base; junction bases outside the gene matches: 1. The CDR3 has 14 amino acids. Germline V gene lookup returns CDR1 LNHNV and CDR2 YYDKDF (reference sequence).

Remarks on this clone: Its ends do not fully match the called genes, so a read error is possible. The chain is built from TRBV13 and TRBJ1-2; weak D call: TRBD1 (5 bases). Germline CDR1 is PRHDT and CDR2 is FYEKMQ (reference sequence). This CDR3 region has 14 residues. DNA for the CDR3: TGTGCCAGCAGCTTAGGGACAGTCAACTATGGCTACGGCTTC. Translated: CASSLGTVNYGYGF.

This clone was observed a few times. The chain joins TRBV6-5 to TRBJ1-1; D may be TRBD1 (5 bases). Trimming pared 6 bases from V and 1 base from J, leaving 12 bases between. Germline V gene sequence: CDR1 MNHEY, CDR2 SVGAGI. CDR3 length: 14 amino acids. CDR3 nucleotides: TGTGCCAGCAGCCGCCAAGGGGCGAACACTGAAGCTTTCTTT. Translating gives CASSRQGANTEAFF.

V gene TRBV5-6 combines with J gene TRBJ2-5; D is perhaps TRBD2 (6 bases). Trimming removed 4 bases from V and 5 bases from J, with 18 bases in between. Germline CDR1 and CDR2: SGHDT and YYEEEE. CDR3 length equals 15 residues. The DNA of the CDR3 is TGTGCCAGCAGCGCCCTAACTGGGGGAGGCGAGACCCAGTACTTC. It yields the protein CASSALTGGGETQYF.